The next 21 T cell receptor beta chains were all read from a single sample in a study of Tregs in tolerant kidney transplant recipients. Libraries were prepared by immunoSEQ multiplex PCR; TCRdb keeps only in-frame clonotypes and omits some of them. The sample carries approximately 90,000 clones, roughly nine tenths recorded once. The source material was CD8+ T cells from blood. These receptors all stem from a human donor in good health.

The genes are TRBV29-1 and TRBJ1-1; D remains ambiguous. CDR3 length equals 12 residues. The germline V and J ends were trimmed by 3 bases and 1 base, with 6 bases remaining between them. CDR1 is SQVTM, CDR2 ANQGSEA, per germline. CDR3 in DNA: TGCAGCGTTGAGTGGGGGAACACTGAAGCTTTCTTT. This encodes CSVEWGNTEAFF.

This chain uses TRBV5-4 with TRBJ2-5; 7 nucleotides line up with TRBD1. CDR3 length equals 14 residues. Germline V gives CDR1 SGHNT, CDR2 YYREEE (reference sequence). The junction had 2 bases not matched to a gene; V was cut back by 0 bases and J by 3 bases. This chain's CDR3 is CASSLGDSKETQYF. In DNA form, the CDR3 reads TGTGCCAGCAGCTTGGGGGACAGCAAAGAGACCCAGTACTTC.

J is TRBJ2-2 and V is TRBV11-3; TRBD2 matches 10 bases. V lost 1 base, J lost 5 bases, and 7 bases stayed unmatched. Germline CDR1 reads SGHNT; CDR2 reads YENEEA. This CDR3 contains 17 residues. CDR3 in DNA: TGTGCCAGCAGCTTAGGATTTAGCGGGAGGAGTACCGGGGAGCTGTTTTTT. Residues: CASSLGFSGRSTGELFF.

The chain employs TRBV6-1 and TRBJ1-3; D is possibly TRBD1 (5 bases). The CDR3 loop spans 16 amino acids. V was cut by 1 base and J by 0 bases, with 10 bases left in between. CDR1 and CDR2 (germline): MNHNS, SASEGT. The CDR3 sequence is CASSEDEGSSGNTIYF. The CDR3 DNA reads as TGTGCCAGCAGTGAAGACGAGGGGTCCTCTGGAAACACCATATATTTT.

This clone was seen once. The chain recombines TRBV5-1 with TRBJ1-2; D is possibly TRBD1 (6 bases). Trimming removed 4 bases at V and 7 bases at J, with 29 bases between. Germline V lookup: CDR1 SGHRS, CDR2 YFSETQ. The CDR3 is 18 residues long. The CDR3 region is CASSRERGRGAGVSGYTF. CDR3 DNA: TGCGCCAGCAGCCGGGAACGGGGGCGCGGAGCAGGGGTCTCTGGCTACACCTTC.

This clone occurred once. The J gene is TRBJ1-2, the V gene TRBV14; D is uncertain. Deletions cut 5 bases from V and 4 bases from J, with 17 bases between. The CDR3 runs 15 residues. Germline values: CDR1 SGHDN, CDR2 FVKESK. In nucleotides, the CDR3 is TGTGCCAGCAGCTCAAACCACCTAAGGATCTATGGCTACACCTTC. This sequence encodes CASSSNHLRIYGYTF. Full variable domain (outside the CDR3, taken from reference TRBV14 and TRBJ1-2): EAGVTQFPSHSVIEKGQTVTLRCDPISGHDNLYWYRRVMGKEIKFLLHFVKESKQDESGMPNNRFLAERTGGTYSTLKVQPAELEDSGVYFCASSSNHLRIYGYTFGSGTRLTVV.

J is TRBJ1-3 and V is TRBV2; 7 bases fit TRBD1. The CDR3 has 12 amino acids. Germline assignment: CDR1 SNHLY and CDR2 FYNNEI. J gave up 8 bases and V 6 bases, and 4 bases lay outside the gene matches. The CDR3 coding sequence is TGTGCCAGCAGGTCCGACAGGGACACCATATATTTT. Translation: CASRSDRDTIYF.

This chain links TRBV6-5 with TRBJ1-2; 7 positions agree with TRBD1. This CDR3 region has 14 residues. The ends lost 0 bases at V and 3 bases at J; junction bases unmatched: 1. Germline CDR1 MNHEY, CDR2 SVGAGI. CDR3 region: CASSYSQGDYGYTF. CDR3 nucleotides: TGTGCCAGCAGTTACTCCCAGGGGGACTATGGCTACACCTTC.

This chain connects TRBV25-1 to TRBJ1-5; 8 bases fit TRBD1. Per the germline V gene, CDR1 is MGHDK and CDR2 is SYGVNS. There are 14 residues in the CDR3. With V trimmed by 2 bases and J by 6 bases, 3 bases remained unmatched. This chain's CDR3 is CASSERQGIQPQHF. DNA for the CDR3: TGTGCCAGCAGTGAAAGACAGGGGATTCAGCCCCAGCATTTT.

V is TRBV19 and J is TRBJ2-7; no clear D. The CDR3 length is 13 residues. The germline CDR1 and CDR2 sequences are LNHDA and SQIVND (reference sequence). V was shortened by 3 bases and J by 5 bases, with 11 bases between the two germline ends. As DNA, the CDR3 is TGTGCCAGTAGTATCAGGCCTGACCACGAGCAGTACTTC. This sequence encodes CASSIRPDHEQYF. The full variable domain, with the rest looked up from reference TRBV19 and TRBJ2-7, is DGGITQSPKYLFRKEGQNVTLSCEQNLNHDAMYWYRQDPGQGLRLIYYSQIVNDFQKGDIAEGYSVSREKKESFPLTVTSAQKNPTAFYLCASSIRPDHEQYFGPGTRLTVT.

The chain links TRBV30 to TRBJ2-2, with D tentatively TRBD1 (6 bases). Deletions cut 2 bases from V and 7 bases from J, with 14 bases between. The CDR3 spans 14 residues. Germline V gene data show CDR1 as GTSNPN and CDR2 as SVGIG (reference sequence). The CDR3: CAWSPGVRSGELFF. The CDR3 nucleotides are TGTGCCTGGAGTCCAGGGGTTCGAAGCGGGGAGCTGTTTTTT.

V is TRBV14 and J is TRBJ1-4; D may be TRBD1 (5 bases). Germline CDR1 reads SGHDN; CDR2 reads FVKESK. V was trimmed by 3 bases and J by 4 bases, leaving 18 bases between them. The CDR3 consists of 17 residues. CDR3 DNA: TGTGCCAGCAGCCACGAAGATTGGGGCCGGTTTAATGAAAAACTGTTTTTT. This gives the protein CASSHEDWGRFNEKLFF.

CDR3 sequence reads: CASSPGGYEQYF. CDR3 DNA sequence: TGTGCCAGCAGCCCGGGGGGGTACGAGCAGTACTTC. This chain joins TRBV14 and TRBJ2-7; the match to TRBD2 covers 8 bases. Germline lookup yields CDR1 SGHDN and CDR2 FVKESK. Trimming removed 4 bases from V and 4 bases from J; junction bases left unmatched: 0. The CDR3 is made up of 12 amino acids. The full variable domain, rest sourced from reference TRBV14 and TRBJ2-7, is EAGVTQFPSHSVIEKGQTVTLRCDPISGHDNLYWYRRVMGKEIKFLLHFVKESKQDESGMPNNRFLAERTGGTYSTLKVQPAELEDSGVYFCASSPGGYEQYFGPGTRLTVT.

The chain has TRBV6-5 and TRBJ2-1, with a tentative D call TRBD2 (5 bases). Between the trimmed V and J ends, which lost 6 bases and 7 bases, there was a span of 19 bases. Germline V gene data show CDR1 as MNHEY and CDR2 as SVGAGI. The CDR3 covers 15 residues. The CDR3 spells CASRPLETGLNEQFF. The CDR3 DNA is TGTGCCAGCAGACCCTTGGAGACGGGATTAAATGAGCAGTTCTTC.

The chain links TRBV5-4 to TRBJ2-1, with TRBD2 matching over 10 bases. This CDR3 comprises 16 residues. In germline, CDR1 is SGHNT, CDR2 YYREEE (reference sequence). After removal of 4 bases from V and 4 bases from J, the junction contained 8 bases not matched to a gene. DNA of the CDR3: TGTGCCAGCAGCCAAGATAGTAGCGGGGGGTACAATGAGCAGTTCTTC. Translation gives CASSQDSSGGYNEQFF.

V and J are TRBV10-1 and TRBJ2-1; 14 nucleotides align to TRBD2. The CDR3 contains 18 residues. Germline V CDR1 and CDR2: WNHNN, SYGVQD (reference sequence). Trimming cost V 6 bases and J 2 bases; bases outside gene matches: 9. The CDR3 is CASSPGLAGEGPYNEQFF. The CDR3 bases are TGCGCCAGCAGCCCGGGACTAGCGGGAGAAGGGCCCTACAATGAGCAGTTCTTC.

CDR3 DNA sequence: TGTGCCAGCAGCCCCTGGACAGGGGGGACCTATGGCTACACCTTC. Its translation: CASSPWTGGTYGYTF. The chain joins TRBV9 to TRBJ1-2, with 10 bases fitting TRBD1. V shed 4 bases, J shed 4 bases, and the junction held 7 bases outside the gene matches. The length of the CDR3 is 15 residues. Germline loops: CDR1 SGDLS, CDR2 YYNGEE.

V gene TRBV27 combines with J gene TRBJ2-2; 15 bases agree with TRBD2. CDR3 length equals 17 residues. J was trimmed by 6 bases and V by 7 bases; bases with no gene match: 9. Germline V gives CDR1 MNHEY, CDR2 SMNVEV (reference sequence). For the CDR3, the DNA is TGTGCCAGCACCCCTGGACTAGCGGGAGGGCCTTCCGGGGAGCTGTTTTTT. It translates to CASTPGLAGGPSGELFF.

The chain recombines TRBV14 with TRBJ2-5; no clear D. The V end was cut by 0 bases, the J end by 5 bases, with 10 bases between. CDR1 is SGHDN, CDR2 FVKESK, per germline. The CDR3 has 14 residues. CDR3 coding DNA: TGTGCCAGCAGCCAAGACAGTTCCTGGGAGACCCAGTACTTC. The encoded protein is CASSQDSSWETQYF.

The chain has TRBV6-5 and TRBJ1-1; no definite D call. V was clipped by 8 bases and J by 7 bases, with 11 bases between them. The germline V gene encodes CDR1 MNHEY and CDR2 SVGAGI. The CDR3 consists of 11 residues. The CDR3 DNA sequence: TGTGCCAGCGAGGCAGGTGATGAAGCTTTCTTT. This codes for CASEAGDEAFF.

A single count supports this clone. The V and J genes are TRBV25-1 and TRBJ1-2, with D uncertain. CDR1 and CDR2 (germline): MGHDK, SYGVNS. Between the trimmed V and J ends, which lost 0 bases and 4 bases, there was a span of 15 bases. This CDR3 has 16 amino acids. The CDR3 protein is CASSEYRYNSGYGYTF. DNA for the CDR3: TGTGCCAGCAGTGAATATCGGTACAACTCGGGCTATGGCTACACCTTC.